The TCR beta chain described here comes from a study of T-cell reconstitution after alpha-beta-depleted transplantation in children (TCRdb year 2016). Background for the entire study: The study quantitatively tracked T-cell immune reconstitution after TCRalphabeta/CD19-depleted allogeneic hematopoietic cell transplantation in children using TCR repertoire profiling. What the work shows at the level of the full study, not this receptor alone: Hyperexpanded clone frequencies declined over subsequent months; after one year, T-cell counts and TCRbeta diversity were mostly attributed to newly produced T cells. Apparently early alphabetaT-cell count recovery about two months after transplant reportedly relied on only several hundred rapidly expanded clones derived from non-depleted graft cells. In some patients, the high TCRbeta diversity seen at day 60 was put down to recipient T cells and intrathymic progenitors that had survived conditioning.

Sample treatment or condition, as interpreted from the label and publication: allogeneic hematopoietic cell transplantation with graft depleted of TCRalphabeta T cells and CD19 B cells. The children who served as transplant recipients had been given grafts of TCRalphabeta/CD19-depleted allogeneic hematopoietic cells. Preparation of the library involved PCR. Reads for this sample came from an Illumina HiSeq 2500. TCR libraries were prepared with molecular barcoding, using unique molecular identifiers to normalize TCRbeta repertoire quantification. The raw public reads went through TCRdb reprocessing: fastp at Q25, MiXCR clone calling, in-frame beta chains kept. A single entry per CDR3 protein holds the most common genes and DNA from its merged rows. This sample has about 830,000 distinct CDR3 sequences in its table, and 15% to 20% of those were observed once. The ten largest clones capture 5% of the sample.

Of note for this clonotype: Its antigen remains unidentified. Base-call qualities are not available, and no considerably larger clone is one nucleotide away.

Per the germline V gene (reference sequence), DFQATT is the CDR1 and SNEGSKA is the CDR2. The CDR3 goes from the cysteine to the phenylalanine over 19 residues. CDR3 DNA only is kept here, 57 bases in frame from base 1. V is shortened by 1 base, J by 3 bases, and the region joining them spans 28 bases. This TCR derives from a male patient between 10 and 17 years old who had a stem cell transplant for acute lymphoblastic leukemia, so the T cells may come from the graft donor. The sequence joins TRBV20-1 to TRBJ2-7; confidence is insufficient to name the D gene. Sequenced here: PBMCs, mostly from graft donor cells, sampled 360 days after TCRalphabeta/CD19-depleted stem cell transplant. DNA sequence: TGCAGTGCTAGAGCTGGGTCTAGTGCGCCCCCACAAAAACTCTACGAGCAGTACTTC. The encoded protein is CSARAGSSAPPQKLYEQYF.